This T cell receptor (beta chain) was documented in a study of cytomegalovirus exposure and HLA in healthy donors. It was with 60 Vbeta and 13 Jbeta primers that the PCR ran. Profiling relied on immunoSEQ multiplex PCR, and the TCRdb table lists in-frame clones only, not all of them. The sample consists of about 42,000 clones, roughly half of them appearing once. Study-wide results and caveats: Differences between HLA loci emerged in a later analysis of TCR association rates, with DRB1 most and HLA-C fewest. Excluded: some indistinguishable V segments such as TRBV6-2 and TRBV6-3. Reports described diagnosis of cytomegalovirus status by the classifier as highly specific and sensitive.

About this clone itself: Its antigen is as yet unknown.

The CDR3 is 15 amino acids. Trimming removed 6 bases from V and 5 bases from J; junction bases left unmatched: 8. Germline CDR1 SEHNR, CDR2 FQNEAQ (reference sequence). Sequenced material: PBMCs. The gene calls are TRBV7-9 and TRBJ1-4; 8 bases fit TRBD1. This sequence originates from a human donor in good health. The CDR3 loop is CASRPRTGSNEKLFF. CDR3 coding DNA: TGTGCCAGCAGGCCCAGGACAGGGTCGAATGAAAAACTGTTTTTT.